This TCR beta chain was captured by sequencing in a study of beta chain features in type 1 diabetes. About the study: No age, gender or cell yield differences were seen between patients and healthy donors.

In its sample, this clone was seen a few times. Its antigen is unknown. The V end was cut by 6 bases, the J end by 4 bases, with 6 bases between. This CDR3 comprises 11 residues. CDR1 SGHRS and CDR2 YFSETQ come from the germline V gene. The whole isolated RNA underwent reverse transcription, so sequencing captured expressed TCRB transcripts. The table came from immunoSEQ multiplex PCR; TCRdb's copy has only in-frame clones and leaves some out. The sample includes under 300,000 clones, 27% of them seen just once. General study results and limits: Among all four CD4+ subsets, Type 1 diabetes patients had TCRB CDR3s that were moderately but significantly shorter. Still unanswered here is whether HLA type influences TCRB rearrangement.

The sequencing input was central memory CD4+ T cells from blood. The chain employs TRBV5-1 and TRBJ2-3; D gene ambiguous. The source of this sequence is a man between 25 and 39 years old in good health. CDR3 nucleotides: TGCGCCAGCATCTCCGCAGATACGCAGTATTTT. Translating it yields CASISADTQYF.